These T cell receptor beta chains were read from a single sample in a study of shared clonotypes between healthy human individuals. The data were produced by immunoSEQ multiplex PCR, yet TCRdb's version contains in-frame clones alone and is incomplete. The sample has around 500,000 clones, about 72% seen once; the top ten hold 12%. Sequenced sample: PBMCs. Receptor source: a woman aged 35 to 49 in good health. Some clones in this sample may be carry-over from other donors' samples. Both conserved end residues are part of each CDR3. The D gene is left open where the match is weak. Rows give clone size only sometimes, using once, few, many, or a class for an expanded clone.

D: TRBD1
size: -
V: TRBV27
J: TRBJ2-7
DNA: TGTGCCAGCAGGGGCCCCGGGACAGGGTCCTACGAGCAGTACTTC
CDR3: CASRGPGTGSYEQYF

D: -
size: -
V: TRBV30
J: TRBJ1-1
DNA: TGTGCCTGGAGTGAGTTCGGGAGCACTGAAGCTTTCTTT
CDR3: CAWSEFGSTEAFF

D: TRBD1
size: -
V: TRBV6-1
J: TRBJ2-7
DNA: TGTGCCAGCAGTACCGGGACAGGGCATTACGAGCAGTACTTC
CDR3: CASSTGTGHYEQYF

D: TRBD2
size: -
V: TRBV6-5
J: TRBJ2-1
DNA: TGTGCCAGCAGGACTAGCGGGAGGGCCGGGTATGAGCAGTTCTTC
CDR3: CASRTSGRAGYEQFF

D: -
size: -
V: TRBV7-9
J: TRBJ2-3
DNA: TGTGCCAGCAGCTTGGCAGATACGCAGTATTTT
CDR3: CASSLADTQYF

D: -
size: many
V: TRBV20-1
J: TRBJ2-5
DNA: TGCAGTGCCCTGGGGGAGACCCAGTACTTC
CDR3: CSALGETQYF

D: -
size: -
V: TRBV5-1
J: TRBJ1-4
DNA: TGCGCCAGCAGCATTACAGGGTCGGGGAATGAAAAACTGTTTTTT
CDR3: CASSITGSGNEKLFF

D: TRBD1
size: few
V: TRBV29-1
J: TRBJ2-3
DNA: TGCAGCGTATCCGGGACAGGGGGTGGAAATACGCAGTATTTT
CDR3: CSVSGTGGGNTQYF

D: -
size: once
V: TRBV7-8
J: TRBJ2-1
DNA: TGTGCCAGCAGCTTAGCGCTGAGCGGACTCAATGAGCAGTTCTTC
CDR3: CASSLALSGLNEQFF

D: -
size: few
V: TRBV7-6
J: TRBJ2-1
DNA: TGTGCCAGCAGCGTCCAGGGTCAAGAGCAGTTCTTC
CDR3: CASSVQGQEQFF

D: -
size: -
V: TRBV27
J: TRBJ2-1
DNA: TGTGCCAGCAGTGGAGACTATAAGTATGAGCAGTTCTTC
CDR3: CASSGDYKYEQFF

D: -
size: -
V: TRBV21-1
J: TRBJ2-6
DNA: TGTGCCAGCAGCAAAGCCCACCAGACAGGGGTTGGGGCCAACGTCCTGACTTTC
CDR3: CASSKAHQTGVGANVLTF

D: TRBD2
size: few
V: TRBV7-9
J: TRBJ2-3
DNA: TGTGCCAGCAGCCCCCGAACTAGCGGGAGGGCCTCAGATACGCAGTATTTT
CDR3: CASSPRTSGRASDTQYF

D: -
size: -
V: TRBV5-4
J: TRBJ2-3
DNA: TGTGCCAGCAGCACGGACTCAACCTACCTGCTCGCAGATACGCAGTATTTT
CDR3: CASSTDSTYLLADTQYF

D: TRBD2
size: -
V: TRBV11-1
J: TRBJ2-1
DNA: TGTGCCAGCAGCACCGGGAGACTAGCGGGAAGGGGGGGGCAGTTCTTC
CDR3: CASSTGRLAGRGGQFF

D: -
size: many
V: TRBV6-5
J: TRBJ2-5
DNA: TGTGCCAGCAGTTATACTAGCAAGCAAGAGACCCAGTACTTC
CDR3: CASSYTSKQETQYF

D: -
size: -
V: TRBV4-2
J: TRBJ2-7
DNA: TGTGCCAGCAGCCAAGAAATTAGTCGCGGGTGGGGCTACGAGCAGTACTTC
CDR3: CASSQEISRGWGYEQYF

D: TRBD2
size: -
V: TRBV7-9
J: TRBJ2-5
DNA: TGTGCCAGCAGCCTAGGACTAGCGGGAGCCGAGACCCAGTACTTC
CDR3: CASSLGLAGAETQYF

D: TRBD1
size: once
V: TRBV2
J: TRBJ2-1
DNA: TGTGCCAGCAGGGACGATCTCAGGGGGAAGCAGTTCTTC
CDR3: CASRDDLRGKQFF

D: -
size: -
V: TRBV27
J: TRBJ2-5
DNA: TGTGCCAGCAGTTCCGGCGGGGTGGAAACCCAGTACTTC
CDR3: CASSSGGVETQYF

D: TRBD2
size: -
V: TRBV11-3
J: TRBJ2-2
DNA: TGTGCCAGCAGCTTAAGTACTAGCGGGGCAGAGCTGTTTTTT
CDR3: CASSLSTSGAELFF

D: TRBD1
size: -
V: TRBV27
J: TRBJ1-3
DNA: TGTGCCAGCAGTTTGGGACAGGGGGCGCCCGGCTCTGGAAACACCATATATTTT
CDR3: CASSLGQGAPGSGNTIYF

D: -
size: -
V: TRBV11-2
J: TRBJ2-5
DNA: TGTGCCAGCAGCTTAGGCCCCCAAGAGACCCAGTACTTC
CDR3: CASSLGPQETQYF

D: -
size: few
V: TRBV27
J: TRBJ1-1
DNA: TGTGCCAGCAGACTAACGGGACAGAACACTGAAGCTTTCTTT
CDR3: CASRLTGQNTEAFF

D: TRBD1
size: few
V: TRBV7-2
J: TRBJ1-1
DNA: TGTGCCAGCAGCTGGCGACAGGGCTCTGTAAAAGCTTTCTTT
CDR3: CASSWRQGSVKAFF

D: TRBD2
size: -
V: TRBV6-6
J: TRBJ2-1
DNA: TGTGCCAGCAGACGAGGACTAGCGGGAGGAGGAGGTGAGCAGTTCTTC
CDR3: CASRRGLAGGGGEQFF

D: -
size: -
V: TRBV2
J: TRBJ2-2
DNA: TGTGCCAGCAGTGAGCGGCTAACTTACACCGGGGAGCTGTTTTTT
CDR3: CASSERLTYTGELFF

D: TRBD2
size: -
V: TRBV19
J: TRBJ2-1
DNA: TGTGCCAGTAGTAATCCCGGGACTAGCGGGAGGGCCTGGAATGAGCAGTTCTTC
CDR3: CASSNPGTSGRAWNEQFF

D: TRBD2
size: few
V: TRBV28
J: TRBJ2-2
DNA: TGTGCCAGCAGGCCCTCAGGACTAGCGGGAGGGCCCCTCGGGGAGCTGTTTTTT
CDR3: CASRPSGLAGGPLGELFF

D: TRBD2
size: -
V: TRBV29-1
J: TRBJ2-5
DNA: TGCAGCGGGGCTGCTAGCGGGAGGAATGCCGAGACCCAGTACTTC
CDR3: CSGAASGRNAETQYF

D: TRBD1
size: few
V: TRBV28
J: TRBJ1-3
DNA: TGTGCCAGCAGTCACCCTGGGGACAGGTCTGGAAACACCATATATTTT
CDR3: CASSHPGDRSGNTIYF

D: TRBD2
size: -
V: TRBV6-1
J: TRBJ2-3
DNA: TGTGCCAGCAAGCGGGAGCAGCGGACAGATACGCAGTATTTT
CDR3: CASKREQRTDTQYF

D: TRBD2
size: -
V: TRBV6-5
J: TRBJ2-5
DNA: TGTGCCAGCAGTTACTCGATAAGCGGGGGGGAGACCCAGTACTTC
CDR3: CASSYSISGGETQYF

D: -
size: -
V: TRBV30
J: TRBJ2-7
DNA: TGTGCCTGGAGTCTTCGAGACGAGCAGTACTTC
CDR3: CAWSLRDEQYF

D: TRBD1
size: few
V: TRBV29-1
J: TRBJ2-7
DNA: TGCAGCGTCGCCGGGACAGGGGGCTTGGAGCAGTACTTC
CDR3: CSVAGTGGLEQYF

D: TRBD2
size: few
V: TRBV7-2
J: TRBJ2-7
DNA: TGTGCCAGCAGCTTAGTGTTAGCGGGAGGAGGGGTCGAGCAGTACTTC
CDR3: CASSLVLAGGGVEQYF

D: -
size: -
V: TRBV28
J: TRBJ2-7
DNA: TGTGCCAGCAGTATGTTCCGGGGGAGCAGCGTCGAGCAGTACTTC
CDR3: CASSMFRGSSVEQYF

D: -
size: -
V: TRBV27
J: TRBJ2-7
DNA: TGTGCCAGCAGTTTATTATCGCCGGGCAGGGAGTCCTACGAGCAGTACTTC
CDR3: CASSLLSPGRESYEQYF

D: -
size: -
V: TRBV11-2
J: TRBJ2-3
DNA: TGTGCCAGCAGCTTAGGACAGCAAAACACAGATACGCAGTATTTT
CDR3: CASSLGQQNTDTQYF

D: -
size: -
V: TRBV19
J: TRBJ2-7
DNA: TGTGCCAGTAGTATAGGGCAGGACTACTACGAGCAGTACTTC
CDR3: CASSIGQDYYEQYF